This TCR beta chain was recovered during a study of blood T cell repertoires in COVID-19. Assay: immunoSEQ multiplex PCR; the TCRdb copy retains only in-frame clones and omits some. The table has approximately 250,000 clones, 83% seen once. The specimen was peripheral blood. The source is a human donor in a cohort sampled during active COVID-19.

For the CDR3, the DNA is TGTGCCAGCAGTGCAGGGGGCATAAATGAAAAACTGTTTTTT. Its protein is CASSAGGINEKLFF. The J gene is TRBJ1-4, the V gene TRBV6-4; the match to TRBD1 covers 8 bases. V lost 4 bases and J lost 5; bases outside the gene matches: 3. In germline, CDR1 is MRHNA, CDR2 SNTAGT. The CDR3 totals 14 residues.